Listed below are T cell receptor beta chains from one sample, sequenced in a study of cytomegalovirus exposure and HLA in healthy donors. The protocol was immunoSEQ multiplex PCR, while the TCRdb copy is restricted to in-frame clones and leaves out a portion. The sample has about 200,000 clones; the top ten hold around 0.7%. Material for sequencing was PBMCs. The receptors were gathered from a boy aged 5-17 years in good health and CMV-seronegative. Both conserved end residues are part of each CDR3. Each record gives: J gene, V gene, D gene, CDR3 DNA, CDR3 protein. The D gene is left open where the match is weak.

J: TRBJ2-7
V: TRBV28
D: TRBD2
DNA: TGTGCCAGCAGTCCGGGGAACCTAGCGGGGGGAGATCCCTACGAGCAGTACTTC
CDR3: CASSPGNLAGGDPYEQYF

J: TRBJ2-5
V: TRBV5-1
D: NA
DNA: TGCGCCAGCAGCTTGGGGGGGCCTCAAGAGACCCAGTACTTC
CDR3: CASSLGGPQETQYF

J: TRBJ1-3
V: TRBV2
D: TRBD1
DNA: TGTGCCAGCACCACTACACCCAAGACGACAGGGAACTCTGGAAACACCATATATTTT
CDR3: CASTTTPKTTGNSGNTIYF

J: TRBJ2-7
V: TRBV13
D: TRBD2
DNA: TGTGCCAGCAGAACTAGCGCTACTTCCTACGAGCAGTACTTC
CDR3: CASRTSATSYEQYF

J: TRBJ1-6
V: TRBV21-1
D: NA
DNA: TGTGCCAGCAGCAAACCAAGGTGGGGGGAAAATTCACCCCTCCACTTT
CDR3: CASSKPRWGENSPLHF

J: TRBJ2-2
V: TRBV9
D: NA
DNA: TGTGCCAGCAGCCGGTTGGGTAATGGGCAAAACACCGGGGAGCTGTTTTTT
CDR3: CASSRLGNGQNTGELFF

J: TRBJ2-2
V: TRBV5-4
D: NA
DNA: TGTGCCAGCAGCTTGGCCCCAGGGTACACCGGGGAGCTGTTTTTT
CDR3: CASSLAPGYTGELFF

J: TRBJ2-1
V: TRBV19
D: TRBD2
DNA: TGTGCCAGTAGTATGGAGGCCCCTCTTAGCGGGAATGAGGGTGAGCAGTTCTTC
CDR3: CASSMEAPLSGNEGEQFF

J: TRBJ1-5
V: TRBV6-1
D: TRBD1
DNA: TGTGCCAGCAGTGTTTTATGGGACAGGTTAGTGAGCAATCAGCCCCAGCATTTT
CDR3: CASSVLWDRLVSNQPQHF

J: TRBJ1-2
V: TRBV27
D: TRBD1
DNA: TGTGCCAGCAGCCTCGGGGGACAGGGATTTGATGGCTACACCTTC
CDR3: CASSLGGQGFDGYTF

J: TRBJ1-4
V: TRBV5-1
D: NA
DNA: TGCGCCAGCAGCTTTGGATCCAGGCCTAATGAAAAACTGTTTTTT
CDR3: CASSFGSRPNEKLFF

J: TRBJ2-5
V: TRBV9
D: NA
DNA: TGTGCCAGCAGCGTAGGGGCGGGAAACCAAGAGACCCAGTACTTC
CDR3: CASSVGAGNQETQYF

J: TRBJ2-7
V: TRBV5-1
D: TRBD2
DNA: TGCGCCAGCAGCTCCTTCGGACTAGCTGGGTACGAGCAGTACTTC
CDR3: CASSSFGLAGYEQYF

J: TRBJ2-5
V: TRBV14
D: NA
DNA: TGTGCCAGCAGCCAAGCCGACCAAGAGACCCAGTACTTC
CDR3: CASSQADQETQYF

J: TRBJ2-6
V: TRBV19
D: NA
DNA: TGTGCCAGTGGTATTAACGCGGACATTTACTCTGGGGCCAACGTCCTGACTTTC
CDR3: CASGINADIYSGANVLTF

J: TRBJ1-5
V: TRBV7-9
D: NA
DNA: TGTGCCAGCAGCCCCCCCGGGGGCAATCAGCCCCAGCATTTT
CDR3: CASSPPGGNQPQHF

J: TRBJ2-7
V: TRBV2
D: TRBD2
DNA: TGTGCCAGCAGTGAACTCGGACTAGGTGATATCTCCTACGAGCAGTACTTC
CDR3: CASSELGLGDISYEQYF

J: TRBJ1-2
V: TRBV19
D: NA
DNA: TGTGCCAGTAGCATGGGAGGGTCCAAAAGCTACACCTTC
CDR3: CASSMGGSKSYTF

J: TRBJ1-2
V: TRBV6-4
D: TRBD1
DNA: TGTGCCAGCAGTCCCCCCCCCAGGGGGGTCTATGGCTACACCTTC
CDR3: CASSPPPRGVYGYTF

J: TRBJ2-3
V: TRBV5-1
D: TRBD2
DNA: TGCGCCAGCAAGGAAACTAGCGGCACAGATACGCAGTATTTT
CDR3: CASKETSGTDTQYF

J: TRBJ1-5
V: TRBV19
D: NA
DNA: TGTGCCAGTAATCCCCGCCGGCAGGTCCAGCCCCAGCATTTT
CDR3: CASNPRRQVQPQHF

J: TRBJ2-3
V: TRBV5-1
D: TRBD2
DNA: TGCGCCAGCAGCTTGAGGGCGGGGGGGAGCACAGATACGCAGTATTTT
CDR3: CASSLRAGGSTDTQYF

J: TRBJ1-1
V: TRBV29-1
D: NA
DNA: TGCAGCGTTGACGGGGGAAGGGTCTCTGAAGCTTTCTTT
CDR3: CSVDGGRVSEAFF

J: TRBJ2-6
V: TRBV14
D: TRBD2
DNA: TGTGCCAGCAGCCGGGGGGGTGGGGCCAACGTCCTGACTTTC
CDR3: CASSRGGGANVLTF

J: TRBJ2-5
V: TRBV19
D: NA
DNA: TGTGCCGGATCCGGGAGCCAAGAGACCCAGTACTTC
CDR3: CAGSGSQETQYF

J: TRBJ2-5
V: TRBV7-9
D: NA
DNA: TGTGCCAGCAGCCGCCCGTCGGGGGTACAAGAGACCCAGTACTTC
CDR3: CASSRPSGVQETQYF

J: TRBJ2-1
V: TRBV9
D: NA
DNA: TGTGCCAGCAGCGTAGGGACTACCTACAATGAGCAGTTCTTC
CDR3: CASSVGTTYNEQFF

J: TRBJ1-2
V: TRBV2
D: TRBD1
DNA: TGTGCCAGCGGGGACAGGGAATATGGCTACACCTTC
CDR3: CASGDREYGYTF

J: TRBJ2-7
V: TRBV5-6
D: NA
DNA: TGTGCCAGCAGCTCGGGACTGAACTACGAGCAGTACTTC
CDR3: CASSSGLNYEQYF

J: TRBJ2-1
V: TRBV14
D: TRBD2
DNA: TGTGCCAGCAGCTTCCTAGCGGGGGGGCCGAACAATGAGCAGTTCTTC
CDR3: CASSFLAGGPNNEQFF

J: TRBJ1-2
V: TRBV30
D: TRBD1
DNA: TGTGCCTGGAGCCCTGACGGGACAGGGAGCGGCTACACCTTC
CDR3: CAWSPDGTGSGYTF

J: TRBJ2-7
V: TRBV9
D: TRBD1
DNA: TGTGCCAGCAGCTTATCGACAGGGGCCGTTGGCTACGAGCAGTACTTC
CDR3: CASSLSTGAVGYEQYF

J: TRBJ2-5
V: TRBV5-4
D: NA
DNA: TGTGCCAGCAGCTTCCGTATGGTTACGGAGGAGACCCAGTACTTC
CDR3: CASSFRMVTEETQYF

J: TRBJ2-7
V: TRBV5-1
D: TRBD2
DNA: TGCGCCAGCAGCGGGGGGGGTGCAGGACTCGAGCAGTACTTC
CDR3: CASSGGGAGLEQYF

J: TRBJ2-5
V: TRBV5-6
D: NA
DNA: TGTGCCAGCAGCTCCGGGCGGGGGCCCCTTGAGACCCAGTACTTC
CDR3: CASSSGRGPLETQYF

J: TRBJ1-1
V: TRBV18
D: NA
DNA: TGTGCCAGCTCACCACCAGGGGGACCAAACACTGAAGCTTTCTTT
CDR3: CASSPPGGPNTEAFF

J: TRBJ2-7
V: TRBV19
D: TRBD2
DNA: TGTGCCAGTAGTATAAGCGCCGGGAGGGTGACCTACGAGCAGTACTTC
CDR3: CASSISAGRVTYEQYF